This TCR beta chain originates from a study of cytomegalovirus exposure and HLA in healthy donors. In the PCR, 60 Vbeta and 13 Jbeta primers were used. Assay used: immunoSEQ multiplex PCR; TCRdb lists only in-frame clones, some missing. The table has about 200,000 clones, roughly 68% seen once. Germline V lookup: CDR1 SNHLY, CDR2 FYNNEI. Trimming took 6 bases from V and 8 from J, leaving 16 bases between them. This CDR3 has 14 amino acids. This sequence was found in a woman aged 25 to 45 in good health and CMV-seronegative. Input material: PBMCs. The rearrangement links TRBV2 to TRBJ1-4, with D unclear. CDR3 residues: CASRQGSLGEKLFF. CDR3 sequence (DNA): TGTGCCAGCAGACAAGGATCTCTCGGGGAAAAACTGTTTTTT.